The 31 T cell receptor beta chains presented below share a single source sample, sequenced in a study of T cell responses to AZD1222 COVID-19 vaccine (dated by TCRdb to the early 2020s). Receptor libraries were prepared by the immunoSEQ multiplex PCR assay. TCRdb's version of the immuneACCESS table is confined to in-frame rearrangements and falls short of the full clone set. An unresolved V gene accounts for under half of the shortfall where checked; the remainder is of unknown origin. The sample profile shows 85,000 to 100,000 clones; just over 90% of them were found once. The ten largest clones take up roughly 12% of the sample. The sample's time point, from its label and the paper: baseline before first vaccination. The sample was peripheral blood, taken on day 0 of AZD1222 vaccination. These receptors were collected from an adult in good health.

The CDR3 DNA is TGTGCTAGTGGTTTGGTTGTGACAGGGGAAGGCAATCAGCCCCAGCATTTT. Translated, it gives CASGLVVTGEGNQPQHF. The chain uses TRBV12-5 and TRBJ1-5, with 8 bases lining up with TRBD1. V lost 0 bases and J lost 2; bases outside the gene matches: 6. This CDR3 contains 17 residues. Germline-derived CDR1 and CDR2 are LGHNT and FRNRAP. The variable domain in full, completed from reference TRBV12-5 and TRBJ1-5, reads DARVTQTPRHKVTEMGQEVTMRCQPILGHNTVFWYRQTMMQGLELLAYFRNRAPLDDSGMPKDRFSAEMPDATLATLKIQPSEPRDSAVYFCASGLVVTGEGNQPQHFGDGTRLSIL.

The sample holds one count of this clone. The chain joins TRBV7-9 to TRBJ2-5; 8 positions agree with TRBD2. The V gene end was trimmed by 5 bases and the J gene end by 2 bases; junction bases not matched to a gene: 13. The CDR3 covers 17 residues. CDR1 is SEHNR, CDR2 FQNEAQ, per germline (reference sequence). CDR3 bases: TGTGCCAGCAGCAACACCGCGGGGGGCTTCTCACAAGAGACCCAGTACTTC. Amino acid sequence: CASSNTAGGFSQETQYF.

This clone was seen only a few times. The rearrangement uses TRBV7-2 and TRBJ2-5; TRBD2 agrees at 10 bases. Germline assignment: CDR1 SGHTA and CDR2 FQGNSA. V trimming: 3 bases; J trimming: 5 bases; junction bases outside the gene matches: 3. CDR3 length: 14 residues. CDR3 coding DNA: TGTGCCAGCAGCTTGGGGACTAGCGCGGAGACCCAGTACTTC. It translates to CASSLGTSAETQYF.

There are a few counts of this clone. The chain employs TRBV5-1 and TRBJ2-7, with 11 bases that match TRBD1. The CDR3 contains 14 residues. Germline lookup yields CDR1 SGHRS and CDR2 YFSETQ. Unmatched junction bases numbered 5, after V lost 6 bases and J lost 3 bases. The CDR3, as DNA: TGCGCCAGCACCCACGGGACAGGGGGCTACGAGCAGTACTTC. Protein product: CASTHGTGGYEQYF. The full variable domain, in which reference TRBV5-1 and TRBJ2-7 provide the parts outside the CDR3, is KAGVTQTPRYLIKTRGQQVTLSCSPISGHRSVSWYQQTPGQGLQFLFEYFSETQRNKGNFPGRFSGRQFSNSRSEMNVSTLELGDSALYLCASTHGTGGYEQYFGPGTRLTVT.

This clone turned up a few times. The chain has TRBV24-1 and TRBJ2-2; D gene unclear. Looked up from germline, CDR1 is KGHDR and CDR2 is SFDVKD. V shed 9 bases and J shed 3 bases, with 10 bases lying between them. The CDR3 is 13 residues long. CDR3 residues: CATAGRHTGELFF. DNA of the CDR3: TGTGCCACCGCAGGTCGTCACACCGGGGAGCTGTTTTTT.

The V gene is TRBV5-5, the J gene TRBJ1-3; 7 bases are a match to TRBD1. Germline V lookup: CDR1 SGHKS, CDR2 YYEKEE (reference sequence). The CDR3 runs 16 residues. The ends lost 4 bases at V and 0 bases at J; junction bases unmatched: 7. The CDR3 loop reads CASSRQGPISGNTIYF. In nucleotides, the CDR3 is TGTGCCAGCAGCCGACAGGGCCCCATCTCTGGAAACACCATATATTTT.

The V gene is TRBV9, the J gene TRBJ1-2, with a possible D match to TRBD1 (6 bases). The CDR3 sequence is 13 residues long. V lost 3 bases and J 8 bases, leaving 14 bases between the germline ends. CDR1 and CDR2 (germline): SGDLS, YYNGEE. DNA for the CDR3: TGTGCCAGCAGCGCCACCCTACAGGGCGGCTACACCTTC. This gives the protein CASSATLQGGYTF.

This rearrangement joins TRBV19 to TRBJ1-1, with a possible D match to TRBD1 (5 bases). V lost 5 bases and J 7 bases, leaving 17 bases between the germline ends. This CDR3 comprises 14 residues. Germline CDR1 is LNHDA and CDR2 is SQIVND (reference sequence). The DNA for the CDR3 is TGTGCCAGTAGTTCCCCCGGGGGGAGGTTTGAAGCTTTCTTT. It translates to CASSSPGGRFEAFF.

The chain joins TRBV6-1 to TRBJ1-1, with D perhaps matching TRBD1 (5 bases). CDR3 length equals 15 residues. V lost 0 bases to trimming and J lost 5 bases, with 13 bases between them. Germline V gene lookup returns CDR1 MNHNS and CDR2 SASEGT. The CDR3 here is CASSEAGTYGTEAFF. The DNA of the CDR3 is TGTGCCAGCAGTGAAGCGGGGACCTATGGGACTGAAGCTTTCTTT.

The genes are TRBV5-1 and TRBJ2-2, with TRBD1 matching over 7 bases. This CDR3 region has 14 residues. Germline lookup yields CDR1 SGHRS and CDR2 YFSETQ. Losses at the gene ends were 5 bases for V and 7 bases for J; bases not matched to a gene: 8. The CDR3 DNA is TGCGCCAGCAGGTACGGGACAGCCAGCGGGGAGCTGTTTTTT. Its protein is CASRYGTASGELFF. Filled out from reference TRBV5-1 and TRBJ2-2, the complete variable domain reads KAGVTQTPRYLIKTRGQQVTLSCSPISGHRSVSWYQQTPGQGLQFLFEYFSETQRNKGNFPGRFSGRQFSNSRSEMNVSTLELGDSALYLCASRYGTASGELFFGEGSRLTVL.

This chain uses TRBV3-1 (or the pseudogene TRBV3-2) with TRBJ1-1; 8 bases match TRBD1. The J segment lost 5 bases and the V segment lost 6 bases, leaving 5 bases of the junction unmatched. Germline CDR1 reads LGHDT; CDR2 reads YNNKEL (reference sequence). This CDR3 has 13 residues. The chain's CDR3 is CASSRYRGTEAFF. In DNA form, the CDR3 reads TGTGCCAGCAGTCGATACAGGGGGACTGAAGCTTTCTTT.

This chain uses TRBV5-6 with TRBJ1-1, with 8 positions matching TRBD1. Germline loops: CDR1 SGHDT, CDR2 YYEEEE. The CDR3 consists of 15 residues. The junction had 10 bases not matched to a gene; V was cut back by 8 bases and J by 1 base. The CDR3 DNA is TGTGCCAGTAACTACTGGGACAGGACGAACACTGAAGCTTTCTTT. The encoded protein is CASNYWDRTNTEAFF. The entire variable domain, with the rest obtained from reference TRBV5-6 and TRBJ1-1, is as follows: DAGVTQSPTHLIKTRGQQVTLRCSPKSGHDTVSWYQQALGQGPQFIFQYYEEEERQRGNFPDRFSGHQFPNYSSELNVNALLLGDSALYLCASNYWDRTNTEAFFGQGTRLTVV.

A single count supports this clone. The DNA of the CDR3 is TGTGCCAGCAGTCCCCTTGACAGGGTAATCTACAATGAGCAGTTCTTC. This codes for CASSPLDRVIYNEQFF. The chain recombines TRBV6-2 or TRBV6-3 with TRBJ2-1, with TRBD1 identical over 7 bases. Germline-derived CDR1 and CDR2 are MNHEY and SVGEGT. The V gene end was trimmed by 5 bases and the J gene end by 3 bases; junction bases not matched to a gene: 10. The CDR3 runs 16 residues.

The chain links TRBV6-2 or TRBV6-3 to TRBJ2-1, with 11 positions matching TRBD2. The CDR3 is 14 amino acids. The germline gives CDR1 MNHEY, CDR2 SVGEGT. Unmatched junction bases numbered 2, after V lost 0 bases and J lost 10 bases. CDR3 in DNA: TGTGCCAGCAGTTACTCGGGACTAGCGGAAGAGCAGTTCTTC. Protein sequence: CASSYSGLAEEQFF.

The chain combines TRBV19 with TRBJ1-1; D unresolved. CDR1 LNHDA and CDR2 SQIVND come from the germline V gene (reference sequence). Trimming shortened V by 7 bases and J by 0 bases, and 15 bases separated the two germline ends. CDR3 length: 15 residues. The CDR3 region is CASTLGNRMNTEAFF. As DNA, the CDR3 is TGTGCCAGTACCCTCGGGAACAGAATGAACACTGAAGCTTTCTTT.

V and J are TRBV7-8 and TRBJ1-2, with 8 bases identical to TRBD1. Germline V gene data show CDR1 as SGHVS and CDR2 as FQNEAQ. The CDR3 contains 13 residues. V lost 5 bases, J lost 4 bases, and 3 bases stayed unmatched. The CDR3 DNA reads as TGTGCCAGCAGCGAGACAGGGGCCTATGGCTACACCTTC. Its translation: CASSETGAYGYTF.

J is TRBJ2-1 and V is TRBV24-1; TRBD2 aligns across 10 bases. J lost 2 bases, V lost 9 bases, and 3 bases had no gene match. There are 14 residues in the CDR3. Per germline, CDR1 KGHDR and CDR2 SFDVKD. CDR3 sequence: CATQAGGAYNEQFF. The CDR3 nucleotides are TGTGCCACCCAAGCGGGAGGGGCCTACAATGAGCAGTTCTTC.

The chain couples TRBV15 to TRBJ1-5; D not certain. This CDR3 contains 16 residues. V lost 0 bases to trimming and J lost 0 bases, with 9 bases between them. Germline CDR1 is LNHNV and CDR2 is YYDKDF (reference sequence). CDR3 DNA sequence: TGTGCCACCAGCAGAGATAATCGGGGTAGCAATCAGCCCCAGCATTTT. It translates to CATSRDNRGSNQPQHF.

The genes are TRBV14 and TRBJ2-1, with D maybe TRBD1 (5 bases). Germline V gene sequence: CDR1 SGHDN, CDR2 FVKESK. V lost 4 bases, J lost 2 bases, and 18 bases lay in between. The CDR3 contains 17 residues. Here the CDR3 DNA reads TGTGCCAGCAGCCCACACAGGAGCGCTAGACCCTACAATGAGCAGTTCTTC. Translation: CASSPHRSARPYNEQFF.

CDR3 DNA: TGTGCCAGTAAGAGGACAGGGGACTCCAATGAAAAACTGTTTTTT. Translating it yields CASKRTGDSNEKLFF. This rearrangement joins TRBV19 to TRBJ1-4; 9 bases match TRBD1. V lost 7 bases to trimming and J lost 5 bases; unmatched junction nucleotides: 8. Germline lookup yields CDR1 LNHDA and CDR2 SQIVND (reference sequence). The CDR3 covers 15 residues.

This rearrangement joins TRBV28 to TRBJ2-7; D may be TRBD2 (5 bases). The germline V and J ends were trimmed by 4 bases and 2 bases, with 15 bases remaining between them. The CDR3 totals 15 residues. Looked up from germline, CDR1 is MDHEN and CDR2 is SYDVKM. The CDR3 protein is CASSSLRDTTYEQYF. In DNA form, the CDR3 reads TGTGCCAGCAGTTCTCTCCGGGATACTACCTACGAGCAGTACTTC.

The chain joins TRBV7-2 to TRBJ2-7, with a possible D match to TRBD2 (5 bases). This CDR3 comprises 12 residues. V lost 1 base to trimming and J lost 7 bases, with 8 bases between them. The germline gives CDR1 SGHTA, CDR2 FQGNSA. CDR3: CASSLESGEQYF. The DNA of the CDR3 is TGTGCCAGCAGCTTAGAGTCGGGAGAGCAGTACTTC.

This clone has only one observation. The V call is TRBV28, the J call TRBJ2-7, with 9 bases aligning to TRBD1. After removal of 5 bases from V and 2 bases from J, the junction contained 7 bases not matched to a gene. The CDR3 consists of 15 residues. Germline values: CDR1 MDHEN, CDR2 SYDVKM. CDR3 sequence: CASSDPGQGAYEQYF. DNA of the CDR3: TGTGCCAGCAGTGATCCGGGACAGGGTGCCTACGAGCAGTACTTC.

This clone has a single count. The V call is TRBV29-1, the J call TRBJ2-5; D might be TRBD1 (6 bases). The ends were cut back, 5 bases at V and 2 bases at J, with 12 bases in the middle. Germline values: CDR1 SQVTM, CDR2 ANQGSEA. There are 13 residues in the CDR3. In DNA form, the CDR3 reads TGCAGCGTTCGCAGAGACAGGCAAGAGACCCAGTACTTC. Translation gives CSVRRDRQETQYF.

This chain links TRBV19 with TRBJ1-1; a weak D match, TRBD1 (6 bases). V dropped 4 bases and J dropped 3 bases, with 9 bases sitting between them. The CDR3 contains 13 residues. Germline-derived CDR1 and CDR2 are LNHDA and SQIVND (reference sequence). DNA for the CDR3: TGTGCCAGTAGTAGTCAGGGGCACACTGAAGCTTTCTTT. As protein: CASSSQGHTEAFF.

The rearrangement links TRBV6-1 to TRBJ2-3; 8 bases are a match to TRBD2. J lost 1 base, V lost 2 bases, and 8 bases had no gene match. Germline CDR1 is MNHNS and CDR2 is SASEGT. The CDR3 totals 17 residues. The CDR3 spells CASSELLAGSGTDTQYF. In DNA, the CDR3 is TGTGCCAGCAGTGAATTATTAGCGGGGTCTGGCACAGATACGCAGTATTTT.

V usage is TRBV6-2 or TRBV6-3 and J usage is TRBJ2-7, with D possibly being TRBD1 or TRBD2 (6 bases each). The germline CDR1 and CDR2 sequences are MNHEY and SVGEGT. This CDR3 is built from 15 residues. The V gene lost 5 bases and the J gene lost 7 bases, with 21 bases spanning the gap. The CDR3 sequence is CASSTQEGGPMEQYF. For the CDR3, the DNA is TGTGCCAGCAGTACACAGGAGGGGGGTCCGATGGAGCAGTACTTC.

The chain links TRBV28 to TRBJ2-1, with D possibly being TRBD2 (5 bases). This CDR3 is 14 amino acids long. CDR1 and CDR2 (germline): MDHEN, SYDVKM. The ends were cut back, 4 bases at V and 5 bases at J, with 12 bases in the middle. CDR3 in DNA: TGTGCCAGCAGTTCCTTACTGACTAACAATGAGCAGTTCTTC. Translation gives CASSSLLTNNEQFF.

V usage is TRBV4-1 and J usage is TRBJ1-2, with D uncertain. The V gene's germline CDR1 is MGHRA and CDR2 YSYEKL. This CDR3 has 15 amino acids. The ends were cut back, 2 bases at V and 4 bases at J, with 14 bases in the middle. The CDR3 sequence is CASSQLSSIFYGYTF. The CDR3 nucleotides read TGCGCCAGCAGCCAATTAAGCTCCATCTTCTATGGCTACACCTTC.

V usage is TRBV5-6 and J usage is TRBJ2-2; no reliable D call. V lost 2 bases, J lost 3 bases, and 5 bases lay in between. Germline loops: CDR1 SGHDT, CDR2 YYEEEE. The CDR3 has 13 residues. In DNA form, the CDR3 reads TGTGCCAGCAGCTTCCTCGACACCGGGGAGCTGTTTTTT. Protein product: CASSFLDTGELFF.

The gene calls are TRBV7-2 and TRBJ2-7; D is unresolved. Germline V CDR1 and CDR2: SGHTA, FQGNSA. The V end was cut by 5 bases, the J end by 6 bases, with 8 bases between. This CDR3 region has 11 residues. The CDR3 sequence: CASSNVPEQYF. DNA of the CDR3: TGTGCCAGCAGCAACGTACCCGAGCAGTACTTC.